A selection of T cell receptor beta chains follows, all from one sample in a study of blood T cell repertoires in COVID-19. Sequencing used immunoSEQ multiplex PCR; TCRdb keeps in-frame clones, though not all of them. The data hold roughly 50,000 clones, with about 77% observed a single time. Sequenced material: peripheral blood. These TCRs come from a human donor with active or convalescent COVID-19. The donor label of this sample is uncertain. Both conserved end residues are part of each CDR3. The D gene is left open where the match is weak. Clone size is not always given. Where it is, it says once, few, many or a class for expanded clones.

TRBV2	-	12	-	TRBJ2-1	TGTGCCAGCAGTGTACTAGGTGAGGAGCAGTTCTTC	CASSVLGEEQFF
TRBV12-3/TRBV12-4	-	13	-	TRBJ2-1	TGTGCCAGCAGTTTAGGGTACCAGGGGAAGCAGTTCTTC	CASSLGYQGKQFF
TRBV5-1	TRBD1	14	-	TRBJ1-1	TGCGCCAGCAGCTTGGCCGACAGGGGTGCTGAAGCTTTCTTT	CASSLADRGAEAFF
TRBV9	TRBD1	15	-	TRBJ1-2	TGTGCCAGCAGCTTAAAATCAGGGGGCAACTATGGCTACACCTTC	CASSLKSGGNYGYTF
TRBV4-1	TRBD2	17	-	TRBJ2-3	TGCGCCAGCAGCCAAGAAGGGACTAGCGGAAACACAGATACGCAGTATTTT	CASSQEGTSGNTDTQYF
TRBV19	-	15	once	TRBJ2-1	TGTGCCAGTAGTATAGCCGAAGGGGGCTACAATGAGCAGTTCTTC	CASSIAEGGYNEQFF
TRBV3-1/TRBV3-2	-	13	-	TRBJ1-2	TGTGCCAGCAGCCAACAGAATAACTATGGCTACACCTTC	CASSQQNNYGYTF
TRBV4-1	TRBD2	22	-	TRBJ2-1	TGCGCCAGCAGCCATCGGCCCCGACGATTCCGTCCGGGACTAGCGTACTACAATGAGCAGTTCTTC	CASSHRPRRFRPGLAYYNEQFF
TRBV5-1	TRBD2	15	-	TRBJ2-5	TGCGCCAGCAGAGCCACCCGGGGGGGGCAAGAGACCCAGTACTTC	CASRATRGGQETQYF
TRBV9	-	15	-	TRBJ2-1	TGTGCCAGCAGCGTAGCCAGTAGCAGGGCGCGTGAGCAGTTCTTC	CASSVASSRAREQFF
TRBV5-1	TRBD1	14	-	TRBJ2-7	TGCGCCAGCAGCTTGGGGGACAGCGTTTACGAGCAGTACTTC	CASSLGDSVYEQYF
TRBV6-4	-	13	-	TRBJ1-2	TGTGCCAGCAGTGACTCAGCGGGGTATGGCTACACCTTC	CASSDSAGYGYTF
TRBV2	-	15	many	TRBJ2-3	TGTGCCAGCAGCCCCGGGACATCTAGCACAGATACGCAGTATTTT	CASSPGTSSTDTQYF
TRBV12-3/TRBV12-4	-	12	-	TRBJ2-7	TGTGCCAGCAGTTTACTTAGCTACGAGCAGTACTTC	CASSLLSYEQYF
TRBV19	-	15	once	TRBJ1-5	TGTGCCAGTAGTATAAAGGGGGATAGCAATCAGCCCCAGCATTTT	CASSIKGDSNQPQHF
TRBV28	-	13	-	TRBJ2-3	TGTGCCAGCCGAACCACAACCACAGATACGCAGTATTTT	CASRTTTTDTQYF
TRBV5-4	TRBD2	15	once	TRBJ2-7	TGTGCCAGCAGCGCGGGACTAGCGGCTTCCTACGAGCAGTACTTC	CASSAGLAASYEQYF
TRBV5-1	-	15	-	TRBJ2-1	TGCGCCAGCAGCTTCCAGGGAGGCTCCTACAATGAGCAGTTCTTC	CASSFQGGSYNEQFF
TRBV5-6	TRBD1	15	-	TRBJ2-7	TGTGCCAGCAGCTTCGCCGGGACAGCCTCCTACGAGCAGTACTTC	CASSFAGTASYEQYF
TRBV5-6	-	14	-	TRBJ1-2	TGTGCCAGCAGCTTGGGCCCGGGGGTCTATGGCTACACCTTC	CASSLGPGVYGYTF
TRBV7-3	TRBD1	15	-	TRBJ1-3	TGTGCCAGCAGCTACGGACAGGGGTCTGGAAACACCATATATTTT	CASSYGQGSGNTIYF
TRBV29-1	TRBD1	13	-	TRBJ2-3	TGCAGCGTTGGACAGGGGGCTACAGATACGCAGTATTTT	CSVGQGATDTQYF
TRBV4-1	TRBD2	17	-	TRBJ2-5	TGCGCCAGCAGCCAAGAAGTGGAGCTAGCGGGAGAAGAGACCCAGTACTTC	CASSQEVELAGEETQYF
TRBV7-3	TRBD2	16	-	TRBJ2-3	TGTGCCAGCAGCTTACTAGCGGGAGGGGGCACAGATACGCAGTATTTT	CASSLLAGGGTDTQYF
TRBV7-3	-	13	-	TRBJ2-1	TGTGCCAGCAGTGCCAGTTCCTACAATGAGCAGTTCTTC	CASSASSYNEQFF
TRBV4-2	TRBD1	17	-	TRBJ2-1	TGTGCCAGCAGCCCGACCGCTTCCCCCGGGACAGTCAATGAGCAGTTCTTC	CASSPTASPGTVNEQFF
TRBV7-8	-	14	-	TRBJ2-7	TGTGCCAGCAGCTCAGCCAGGGTTATCTACGAGCAGTACTTC	CASSSARVIYEQYF
TRBV12-5	-	15	-	TRBJ2-2	TGTGCTAGTGGTTTGGTAACAGGGGAGGCCGGGGAGCTGTTTTTT	CASGLVTGEAGELFF
TRBV9	TRBD2	13	-	TRBJ2-7	TGTGCCAGCAGCCCCAGACTAGCGGGCGAGCAGTACTTC	CASSPRLAGEQYF
TRBV28	TRBD1	14	-	TRBJ1-2	TGTGCCAGCAGCCCGGGACAGGGTCGGGATGGCTACACCTTC	CASSPGQGRDGYTF